This T cell receptor (beta chain) was profiled in a study of T-cell memory formation after mild COVID-19. Study-wide results and caveats: Still unconfirmed is whether the second-wave clones peaking on day 37 recognized SARS-CoV-2.

The trim removed 5 bases at V and 3 bases at J, leaving 9 bases unmatched. Germline V CDR1 and CDR2: MNHEY, SVGEGT. The CDR3 runs to 18 residues. Researchers used 5'RACE with constant-segment primers to make TCR alpha and TCR beta cDNA libraries that carry sample barcodes and UMIs. Via MiXCR, TCRdb re-called the 5' RACE reads, giving one row per CDR3 protein. The sample contains around 410,000 distinct CDR3 sequences, 20% to 30% of which appear only once. In its sample, this clonotype was seen a few times. Antigen: not known. This receptor was identified in an adult woman who had mild COVID-19 (a few samples of this study predate the infection). Cell type and time point are not known. The source material was PBMCs or a T cell subset sorted from them (not recorded which). The chain links TRBV6-2 or TRBV6-3 to TRBJ2-2, with 13 bases fitting TRBD2. DNA of the CDR3: TGTGCCAGCAGTCTAGGACTAGCGGGAGTCGGGTACACCGGGGAGCTGTTTTTT. Protein: CASSLGLAGVGYTGELFF.